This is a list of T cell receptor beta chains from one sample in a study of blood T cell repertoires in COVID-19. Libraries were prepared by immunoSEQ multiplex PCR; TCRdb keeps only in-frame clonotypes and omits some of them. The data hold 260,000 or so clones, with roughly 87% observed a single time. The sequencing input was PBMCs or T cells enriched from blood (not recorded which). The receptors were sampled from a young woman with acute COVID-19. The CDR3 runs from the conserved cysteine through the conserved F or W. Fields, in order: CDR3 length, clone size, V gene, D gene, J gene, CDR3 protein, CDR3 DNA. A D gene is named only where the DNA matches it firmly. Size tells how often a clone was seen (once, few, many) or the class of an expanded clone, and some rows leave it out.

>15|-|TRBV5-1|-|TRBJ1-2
CASSFGVSTELGYTF
TGCGCCAGCAGCTTTGGCGTTAGTACAGAGCTGGGCTACACCTTC
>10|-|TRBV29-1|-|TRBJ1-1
CSVLGTEAFF
TGCAGCGTTCTAGGCACTGAAGCTTTCTTT
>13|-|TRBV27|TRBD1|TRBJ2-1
CASSLTGYNEQFF
TGTGCCAGCAGCCTGACAGGGTACAATGAGCAGTTCTTC
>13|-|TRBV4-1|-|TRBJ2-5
CASSQRQFETQYF
TGCGCCAGCAGCCAAAGACAGTTTGAGACCCAGTACTTC
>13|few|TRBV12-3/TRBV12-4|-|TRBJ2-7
CASSLSGSYEQYF
TGTGCCAGCAGTTTATCAGGATCCTACGAGCAGTACTTC
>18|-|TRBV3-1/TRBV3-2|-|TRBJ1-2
CASSQIIDSRQTIYGYTF
TGTGCCAGCAGCCAAATTATCGACAGCCGACAGACAATCTATGGCTACACCTTC
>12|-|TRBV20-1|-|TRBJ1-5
CSATDGGRPQHF
TGCAGTGCTACTGATGGGGGCCGGCCCCAGCATTTT
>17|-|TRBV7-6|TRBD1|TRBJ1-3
CASSLAKWTGEGYTIYF
TGTGCCAGCAGCTTAGCCAAATGGACAGGGGAGGGATACACCATATATTTT
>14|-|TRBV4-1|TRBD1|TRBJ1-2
CASSRGQANYGYTF
TGCGCCAGCAGCCGCGGACAGGCAAACTATGGCTACACCTTC
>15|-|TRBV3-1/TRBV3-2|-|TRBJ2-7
CASSQGGRATYEQYF
TGTGCCAGCAGCCAAGGGGGCAGGGCTACCTACGAGCAGTACTTC
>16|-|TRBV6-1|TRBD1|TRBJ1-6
CASSEETGLYNSPLHF
TGTGCCAGCAGTGAGGAGACAGGGCTGTATAATTCACCCCTCCACTTT
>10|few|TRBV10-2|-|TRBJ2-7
CASNDGEQYF
TGCGCCAGCAATGACGGCGAGCAGTACTTC
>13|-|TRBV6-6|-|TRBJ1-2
CASTYNTDYGYTF
TGTGCCAGCACCTATAACACAGACTATGGCTACACCTTC
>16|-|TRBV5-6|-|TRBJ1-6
CASSVRESSYNSPLHF
TGTGCCAGCAGCGTTCGTGAGAGCTCCTATAATTCACCCCTCCACTTT
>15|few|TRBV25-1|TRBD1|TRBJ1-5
CASSAAGTGYQPQHF
TGTGCCAGCAGTGCGGCCGGGACAGGGTATCAGCCCCAGCATTTT
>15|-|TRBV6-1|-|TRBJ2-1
CASSERGSSYNEQFF
TGTGCCAGCAGTGAGAGGGGGAGCTCCTACAATGAGCAGTTCTTC
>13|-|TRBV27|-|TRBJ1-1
CASSSRLSTEAFF
TGTGCCAGCAGCTCACGGTTGAGCACTGAAGCTTTCTTT
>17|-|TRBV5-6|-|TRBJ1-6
CASSGGLTGDENSPLHF
TGTGCCAGCAGCGGGGGATTGACAGGAGACGAAAATTCACCCCTCCACTTT
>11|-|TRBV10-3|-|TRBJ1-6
CAIGEDSPLHF
TGTGCCATAGGAGAGGATTCACCCCTCCACTTT
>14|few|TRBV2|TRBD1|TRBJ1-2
CASGPGTGYSGYTF
TGTGCCAGCGGCCCCGGGACAGGGTACAGTGGCTACACCTTC